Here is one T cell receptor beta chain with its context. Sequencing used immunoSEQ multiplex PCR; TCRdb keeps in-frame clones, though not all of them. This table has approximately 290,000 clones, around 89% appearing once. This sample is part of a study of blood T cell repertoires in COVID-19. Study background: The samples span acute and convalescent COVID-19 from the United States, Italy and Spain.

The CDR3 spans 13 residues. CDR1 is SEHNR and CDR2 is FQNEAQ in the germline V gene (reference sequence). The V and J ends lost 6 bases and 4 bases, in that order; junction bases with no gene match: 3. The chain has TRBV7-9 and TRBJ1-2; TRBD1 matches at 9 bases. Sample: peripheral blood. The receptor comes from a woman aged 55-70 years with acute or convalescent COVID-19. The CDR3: CASRPDRGYGYTF. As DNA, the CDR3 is TGTGCCAGCAGACCGGACAGGGGCTATGGCTACACCTTC.